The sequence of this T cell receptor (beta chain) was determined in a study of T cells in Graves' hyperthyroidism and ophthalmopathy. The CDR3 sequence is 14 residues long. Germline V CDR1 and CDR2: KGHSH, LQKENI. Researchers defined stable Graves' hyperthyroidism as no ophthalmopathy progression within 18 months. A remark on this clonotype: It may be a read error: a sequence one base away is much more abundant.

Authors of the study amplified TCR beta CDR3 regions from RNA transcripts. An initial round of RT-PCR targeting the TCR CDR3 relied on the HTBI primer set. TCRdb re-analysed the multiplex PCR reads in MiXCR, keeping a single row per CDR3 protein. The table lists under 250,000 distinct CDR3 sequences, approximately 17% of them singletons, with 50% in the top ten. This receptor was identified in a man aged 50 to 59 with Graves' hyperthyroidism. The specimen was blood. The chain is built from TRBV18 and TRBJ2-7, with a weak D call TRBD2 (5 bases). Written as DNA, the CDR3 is TGTGCCAGCTCACCTCAAGCGGCCTCCTACAAGCAGTACTTC. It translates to CASSPQAASYKQYF.